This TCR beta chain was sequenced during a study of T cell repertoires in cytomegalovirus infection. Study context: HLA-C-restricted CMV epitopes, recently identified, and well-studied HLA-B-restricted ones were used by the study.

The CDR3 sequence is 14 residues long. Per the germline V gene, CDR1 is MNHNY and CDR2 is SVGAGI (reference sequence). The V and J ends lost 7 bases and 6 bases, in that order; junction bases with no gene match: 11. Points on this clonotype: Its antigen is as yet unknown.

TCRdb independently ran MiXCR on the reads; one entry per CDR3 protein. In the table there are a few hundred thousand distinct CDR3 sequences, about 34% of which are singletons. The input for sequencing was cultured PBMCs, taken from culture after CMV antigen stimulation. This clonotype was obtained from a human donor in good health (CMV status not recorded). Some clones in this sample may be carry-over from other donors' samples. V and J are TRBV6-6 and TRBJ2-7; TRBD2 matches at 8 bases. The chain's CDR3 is CASTPGVAGGEQYF. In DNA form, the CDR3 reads TGTGCCAGCACCCCCGGGGTTGCGGGAGGCGAGCAGTACTTC.